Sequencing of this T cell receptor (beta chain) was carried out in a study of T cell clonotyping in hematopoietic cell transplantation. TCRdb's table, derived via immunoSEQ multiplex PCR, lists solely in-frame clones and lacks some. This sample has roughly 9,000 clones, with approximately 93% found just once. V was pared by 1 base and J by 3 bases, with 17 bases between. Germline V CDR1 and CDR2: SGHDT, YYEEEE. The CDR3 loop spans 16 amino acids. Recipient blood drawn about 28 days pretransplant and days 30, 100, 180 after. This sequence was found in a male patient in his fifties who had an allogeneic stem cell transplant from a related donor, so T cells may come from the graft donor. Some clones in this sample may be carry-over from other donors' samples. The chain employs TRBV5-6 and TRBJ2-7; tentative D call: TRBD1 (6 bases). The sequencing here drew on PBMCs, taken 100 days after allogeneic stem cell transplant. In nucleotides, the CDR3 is TGTGCCAGCAGCTTGACAGGGAGCGGAGCTTACTACGAGCAGTACTTC. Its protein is CASSLTGSGAYYEQYF.